The clone carrying this T cell receptor beta chain was observed a few times. Its antigen is unknown. The sample belongs to a study of blood T cells in healthy people across ages. Trimming took off 1 base at V and 3 bases at J, with 18 bases between the two ends. The CDR3 is 17 residues long. Per germline, CDR1 KGHSH and CDR2 LQKENI. Next came a second PCR, run for about 6 to 12 cycles, which used a sample-barcoded 5' primer along with a J-beta primer mix. MiXCR, applied by TCRdb to the 5' RACE reads, yields one record per CDR3 protein. The sample has approximately 900,000 distinct CDR3 sequences, about 27% seen once. Total RNA extracted from each sample amounted to at least 6 micrograms. Study conclusions and caveats: Considered underestimates were the diversity estimates obtained from one million T cells.

The same data also contributed to another study, on T cells of mothers and their children.

Sequencing used blood. This receptor was obtained from a woman aged 40 to 49 in good health. The chain carries TRBV18 and TRBJ1-1; D may be TRBD1 (5 bases). CDR3 nucleotides: TGTGCCAGCTCACCACTCGAAACTACGGGGCGAGACACTGAAGCTTTCTTT. This codes for CASSPLETTGRDTEAFF.